This TCR beta chain was obtained from a study of molecular identifiers for immune sequencing clone quantification. This clonotype was found a few times. One entry per CDR3 protein results from TCRdb running MiXCR on the PCR reads. Of around 470,000 distinct CDR3 sequences in the sample, about 25% were seen once. The clonotype comes from a human donor in good health. Some libraries in this study had Jurkat cell RNA spiked in. The sample taken for sequencing was naive CD8+ T cells from blood, with Jurkat cell RNA spiked in. As for subset: FACS-sorted CD8+CD4-CCR7+CD45RA+ naive T cells.

The CDR3 reads CASLEAGIDTGELFF. Here the CDR3 DNA reads TGTGCCAGCTTAGAAGCGGGGATCGACACCGGGGAGCTGTTTTTT. This chain joins TRBV7-9 and TRBJ2-2; 7 bases agree with TRBD2. Per germline, CDR1 SEHNR and CDR2 FQNEAQ (reference sequence). V lost 8 bases, J lost 3 bases, and 9 bases stayed unmatched. The CDR3 runs to 15 residues. Using reference TRBV7-9 and TRBJ2-2 for the parts outside the CDR3, the full variable domain is DTGVSQNPRHKITKRGQNVTFRCDPISEHNRLYWYRQTLGQGPEFLTYFQNEAQLEKSRLLSDRFSAERPKGSFSTLEIQRTEQGDSAMYLCASLEAGIDTGELFFGEGSRLTVL.